These T cell receptor beta chains were read from a single sample in a study of OX40 agonist ivuxolimab in advanced cancers. Clones were read by immunoSEQ multiplex PCR, and TCRdb kept only the in-frame ones, dropping some. This sample has approximately 12,000 clones; approximately 69% occur once, and the top ten carry around 11%. The material sequenced was CD4+ or CD8+ T cells sorted from blood, taken in a trial of the OX40 agonist ivuxolimab. The source is an adult with an advanced solid tumor such as melanoma, head and neck, liver or kidney cancer. Each CDR3 is given with its conserved first and last residue. D genes are given only for firm matches. Some rows mark clone size as missing; the rest say once, few, many or name a class of expanded clone.

d_gene	j_gene	v_gene	len	abundance	CDR3nt	CDR3aa
.	TRBJ2-5	TRBV27	15	.	TGTGCCAGCAGTAGGCGGGACCTCTTGGGGGAGACCCAGTACTTC	CASSRRDLLGETQYF
TRBD1	TRBJ1-1	TRBV5-4	15	.	TGCGCCAGCAGCCCTCGGACAGGACCGAACACTGAAGCTTTCTTT	CASSPRTGPNTEAFF
.	TRBJ1-2	TRBV2	16	few	TGTGCCAGCAGTTGGGACCAATACCGAGACAATATGTTCTACACCTTC	CASSWDQYRDNMFYTF
.	TRBJ2-1	TRBV4-1	13	few	TGCGCCAGCAGCCAAGTCCTTCGGGATGAGCAGTTCTTC	CASSQVLRDEQFF
.	TRBJ2-7	TRBV4-1	16	.	TGCGCCAGCAGCCAAGAGTGGGAATTAGTGTCCTACGAGCAGTACTTC	CASSQEWELVSYEQYF
TRBD2	TRBJ2-1	TRBV29-1	13	once	TGCAGCGCCGGACTAGCGGACTACAATGAGCAGTTCTTC	CSAGLADYNEQFF
TRBD2	TRBJ2-1	TRBV9	15	few	TGTGCCAGCAGCGCCCCAGGACTAGTCAGTAGTGAGCAGTTCTTC	CASSAPGLVSSEQFF
.	TRBJ1-4	TRBV11-2	17	.	TGTGCCAGCAGCTTAAGGGCCCGACGGACGACTAATGAAAAACTGTTTTTT	CASSLRARRTTNEKLFF
TRBD1	TRBJ2-6	TRBV27	20	.	TGTGCCAGCAGTCTGATAACCCCGGGACAGCTTGGCTCTGGGGCCAACGTCCTGACTTTC	CASSLITPGQLGSGANVLTF
TRBD2	TRBJ2-7	TRBV6-6	15	.	TGTGCCAGCAGTCATCCTCCAGCGGGGTACTACGAGCAGTACTTC	CASSHPPAGYYEQYF
TRBD2	TRBJ2-7	TRBV28	14	once	TGTGCCAGCAGTGAAACTAGCGGGGCCTACGAGCAGTACTTC	CASSETSGAYEQYF
TRBD1	TRBJ2-2	TRBV4-2	13	.	TGTGCCAGCAGCCATGACAGGGCCGGGGAGCTGTTTTTT	CASSHDRAGELFF
TRBD1	TRBJ2-7	TRBV2	13	.	TGTGCCAGCACCACAGGGGTGACGGGCGAGCAGTACTTC	CASTTGVTGEQYF
.	TRBJ1-4	TRBV6-1	15	.	TGTGCCAGCAGTGAATTTGGGGGATCTAATGAAAAACTGTTTTTT	CASSEFGGSNEKLFF
.	TRBJ2-3	TRBV6-6	13	.	TGTGCCAGCAGTTACATAAGTACAGATACGCAGTATTTT	CASSYISTDTQYF
TRBD1	TRBJ2-7	TRBV18	14	once	TGTGCCAGCTCATCGGGACAGGGAACGTACGAGCAGTACTTC	CASSSGQGTYEQYF
.	TRBJ1-3	TRBV29-1	14	.	TGCAGCGTTGAATGGGCCGAGGGTGGAAACACCATATATTTT	CSVEWAEGGNTIYF
TRBD2	TRBJ2-7	TRBV4-1	14	.	TGCGCCAGCAGCCAAGAATGGACTAGCGGGGAGCAGTACTTC	CASSQEWTSGEQYF
.	TRBJ1-2	TRBV29-1	15	few	TGCAGCGTTGAAGATCAGGGTCATGGTAGCTATGGCTACACCTTC	CSVEDQGHGSYGYTF
.	TRBJ2-7	TRBV7-6	15	.	TGTGCCAGCAGCTTAGGAGCCGGGAGTGGGGGAGAGCAGTACTTC	CASSLGAGSGGEQYF
.	TRBJ2-7	TRBV7-6	13	.	TGTGCCAGCAGCTCCGGGATGAGGGACGAGCAGTACTTC	CASSSGMRDEQYF
TRBD2	TRBJ2-1	TRBV7-8	15	few	TGTGCCAGCAGCTTAGTGGGCGGACTAGCCCATGAGCAGTTCTTC	CASSLVGGLAHEQFF
TRBD1	TRBJ1-1	TRBV10-1	15	few	TGCGCCATCAGCGGACCCAGGGGGGAAAGCACTGAAGCTTTCTTT	CAISGPRGESTEAFF
.	TRBJ2-7	TRBV6-6	14	.	TGTGCCAGCAAGGCAGGGATGACGAGTAACGAGCAGTACTTC	CASKAGMTSNEQYF
.	TRBJ1-1	TRBV6-5	13	.	TGTGCCACCAGGCACAGGGTAAACACTGAAGCTTTCTTT	CATRHRVNTEAFF
.	TRBJ1-1	TRBV4-1	14	.	TGCGCCAGCAGCCAAACAGTGGAGAACACTGAAGCTTTCTTT	CASSQTVENTEAFF
TRBD1	TRBJ1-5	TRBV7-2	16	.	TGTGCCAGCAGCTTAACCGGGACAGGGGGGCGGCAGCCCCAGCATTTT	CASSLTGTGGRQPQHF
TRBD1	TRBJ1-2	TRBV7-8	13	.	TGTGCCAGCAGCTTGGGGGACAGGGGTGGCTACACCTTC	CASSLGDRGGYTF
.	TRBJ1-1	TRBV6-1	14	.	TGTGCCAGCCAACGAGCCGAGGAGGGCACTGAAGCTTTCTTT	CASQRAEEGTEAFF
.	TRBJ1-5	TRBV2	15	.	TGTGCCAACCTAGGCAGTACCTATAGCAATCAGCCCCAGCATTTT	CANLGSTYSNQPQHF
TRBD2	TRBJ2-1	TRBV7-7	15	few	TGTGCTAGCAGCTTAGGCCTAGCGGCCTACAATGAGCAGTTCTTC	CASSLGLAAYNEQFF
.	TRBJ2-2	TRBV28	14	.	TGTGCCAGCAGTTACCTTAGTGACACCGGGGAGCTGTTTTTT	CASSYLSDTGELFF
.	TRBJ1-1	TRBV6-6	14	.	TGTGCCAGCAGTTACTCGATCGGGTCCCCTGAAGCTTTCTTT	CASSYSIGSPEAFF
TRBD2	TRBJ2-2	TRBV6-6	14	once	TGTGCCAGCAGTTACGGGGGGGGCACCGGGGAGCTGTTTTTT	CASSYGGGTGELFF
TRBD1	TRBJ2-1	TRBV28	16	.	TGTGCCAGCATATTTCAAGGGACAGGCCCCTACAATGAGCAGTTCTTC	CASIFQGTGPYNEQFF
TRBD2	TRBJ2-1	TRBV2	16	.	TGTGCCAGCAGAAGACTAGCGGGAGATTATTACAATGAGCAGTTCTTC	CASRRLAGDYYNEQFF
.	TRBJ2-1	TRBV9	12	.	TGTGCCAGCAGCGTAGGGGAAGATGAGCAGTTCTTC	CASSVGEDEQFF
TRBD2	TRBJ2-3	TRBV2	14	.	TGTGCCAGCAGGGTAGCGGGGCGCACAGATACGCAGTATTTT	CASRVAGRTDTQYF
.	TRBJ2-2	TRBV13	14	.	TGTGCCAGCTTCCCGCGATTAGCAGGCGGGGAGCTGTTTTTT	CASFPRLAGGELFF
TRBD1	TRBJ1-1	TRBV9	17	.	TGTGCCAGCAGCATCAACCCAGGGGGCGGCATGAACACTGAAGCTTTCTTT	CASSINPGGGMNTEAFF
.	TRBJ1-6	TRBV4-1	15	.	TGCGCCAGCAGCCAAGGGGGCGCACCTAATTCACCCCTCCACTTT	CASSQGGAPNSPLHF
TRBD1	TRBJ2-2	TRBV7-7	18	.	TGTGCCAGCAGCTTAAACAGGGGGCGCCCCGGGGACACCGGGGAGCTGTTTTTT	CASSLNRGRPGDTGELFF
.	TRBJ2-1	TRBV15	17	.	TGTGCCACCAGCGGAGAGGTAGGCGGACCTACTGTCGATGAGCAGTTCTTC	CATSGEVGGPTVDEQFF
TRBD1	TRBJ2-7	TRBV27	15	few	TGTGCCAGCAGTATGGGGACAGGGTTGGCCTACGAGCAGTACTTC	CASSMGTGLAYEQYF
.	TRBJ2-2	TRBV21-1	15	.	TGTGCCAGCAGCCCAAAAGCGGGAGAGGTCGGGGAGCTGTTTTTT	CASSPKAGEVGELFF